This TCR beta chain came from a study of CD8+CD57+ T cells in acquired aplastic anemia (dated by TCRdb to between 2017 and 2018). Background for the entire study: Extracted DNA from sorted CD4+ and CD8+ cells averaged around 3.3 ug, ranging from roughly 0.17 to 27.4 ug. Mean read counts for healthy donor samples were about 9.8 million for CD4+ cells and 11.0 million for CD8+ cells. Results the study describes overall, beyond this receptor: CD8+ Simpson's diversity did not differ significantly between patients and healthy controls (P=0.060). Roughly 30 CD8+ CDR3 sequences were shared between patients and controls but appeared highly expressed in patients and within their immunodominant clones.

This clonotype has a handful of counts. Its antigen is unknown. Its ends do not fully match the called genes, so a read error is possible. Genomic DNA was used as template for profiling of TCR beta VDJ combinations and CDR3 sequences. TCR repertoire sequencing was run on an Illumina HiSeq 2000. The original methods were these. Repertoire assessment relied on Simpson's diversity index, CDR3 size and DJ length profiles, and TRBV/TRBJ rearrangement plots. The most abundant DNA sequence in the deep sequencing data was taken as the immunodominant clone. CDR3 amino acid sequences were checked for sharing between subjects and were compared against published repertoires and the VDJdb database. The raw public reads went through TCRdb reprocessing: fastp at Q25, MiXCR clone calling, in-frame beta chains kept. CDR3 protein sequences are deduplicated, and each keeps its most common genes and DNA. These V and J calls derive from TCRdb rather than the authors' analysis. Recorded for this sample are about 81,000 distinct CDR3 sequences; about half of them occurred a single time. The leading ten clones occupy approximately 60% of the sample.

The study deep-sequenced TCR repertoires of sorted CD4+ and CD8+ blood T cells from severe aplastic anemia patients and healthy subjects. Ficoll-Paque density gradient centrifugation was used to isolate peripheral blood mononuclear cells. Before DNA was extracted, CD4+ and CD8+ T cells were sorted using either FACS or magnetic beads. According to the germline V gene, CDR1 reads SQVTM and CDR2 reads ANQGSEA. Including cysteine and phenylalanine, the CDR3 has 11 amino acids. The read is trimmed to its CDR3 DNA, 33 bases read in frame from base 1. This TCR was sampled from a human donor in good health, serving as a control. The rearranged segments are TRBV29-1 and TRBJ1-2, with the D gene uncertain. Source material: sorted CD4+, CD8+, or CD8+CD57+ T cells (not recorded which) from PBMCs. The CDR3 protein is CSVDWSEGYTF. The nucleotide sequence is TGTAGCGTTGACTGGAGTGAAGGCTACACCTTC.